A selection of T cell receptor beta chains follows, all from one sample in a study of T cells after yellow fever vaccination. TCRdb called the 5' RACE reads again in MiXCR, with one record for every CDR3 protein. The data contain about 4,800 distinct CDR3 sequences, less than 10% of them singletons. The input for sequencing was PBMCs, either bulk or a sorted T-cell subset (CD4+, CD8+, memory, or dextramer-sorted; not recorded which), taken 15 days after the yellow fever booster vaccination. These receptors all come from a young man who received the YFV17D yellow fever vaccine. CDR3s include the opening cysteine and the closing phenylalanine or tryptophan. Each record gives: V gene, J gene, D gene, clone size, CDR3 length, CDR3 DNA, CDR3 protein. D genes are given only for firm matches. Rows give clone size only sometimes, using once, few, many, or a class for an expanded clone.

V: TRBV7-3; J: TRBJ2-3; D: -; size: medium-sized; length: 13; DNA: TGTGCCAGCAGCTCTGGCGGGACAGATACGCAGTATTTT; CDR3: CASSSGGTDTQYF
V: TRBV3-1; J: TRBJ2-7; D: -; size: -; length: 15; DNA: TGTGCCTCCTGCCAGCACCTCCCCGGGACCTACGAGCAGTACTTC; CDR3: CASCQHLPGTYEQYF
V: TRBV6-8; J: TRBJ2-1; D: TRBD2; size: medium-sized; length: 21; DNA: TGTGCCAGCACTTTGCTCCTGAGCGGGAGGGCCAGCCCCAGGGTCTACAATGAGCAGTTCTTC; CDR3: CASTLLLSGRASPRVYNEQFF
V: TRBV5-4; J: TRBJ2-1; D: -; size: medium-sized; length: 15; DNA: TGTGCCAGCCAAATCGATTCTAGCTTCTACAATGAGCAGTTCTTC; CDR3: CASQIDSSFYNEQFF
V: TRBV19; J: TRBJ2-6; D: -; size: medium-sized; length: 18; DNA: TGTGCCAGTAGTATACTGGGGCAGGTCCGCTCTGGGGCCAACGTCCTGACTTTC; CDR3: CASSILGQVRSGANVLTF
V: TRBV5-1; J: TRBJ2-2; D: TRBD1; size: medium-sized; length: 14; DNA: TGCGCCAGCAGCTCACAGGGGTTCGCCGGGGAGCTGTTTTTT; CDR3: CASSSQGFAGELFF
V: TRBV20-1; J: TRBJ2-5; D: -; size: medium-sized; length: 11; DNA: TGCAGTGCTTATAGCCCTGGGGCCCAGTACTTC; CDR3: CSAYSPGAQYF
V: TRBV20-1; J: TRBJ1-2; D: TRBD1; size: medium-sized; length: 14; DNA: TGCAGTGCTAGTTCCCGGGACAGGGGGTATGGCTACACCTTC; CDR3: CSASSRDRGYGYTF
V: TRBV18; J: TRBJ2-1; D: -; size: medium-sized; length: 14; DNA: TGTGCCAGCTCACCACCGGCATCCTACAATGAGCAGTTCTTC; CDR3: CASSPPASYNEQFF
V: TRBV12-3/TRBV12-4; J: TRBJ2-3; D: -; size: medium-sized; length: 12; DNA: TGTGCCAGCAGTTCTCGCACAGATACGCAGTATTTT; CDR3: CASSSRTDTQYF